Following are 15 T cell receptor beta chains from one sample sequenced in a study of post-analysis software for immune sequencing data. The antigens these receptors bind are not known. Unique molecular identifiers were carried by the TCR beta cDNA libraries. MiXCR, applied by TCRdb to the PCR reads, yields one record per CDR3 protein. The data contain approximately 570,000 distinct CDR3 sequences, roughly 47% of them seen just once; the ten biggest clones take up 1.7%. Findings and limits, study-wide: A few TRBV segments occurring more often in patients than controls included TRBV5-6, TRBV5-1 and TRBV20-1.

Material for sequencing was blood. The receptors were sampled from a girl aged 5-17 years with multiple sclerosis.

The chain links TRBV29-1 to TRBJ1-2; D is ambiguous. V was clipped by 3 bases and J by 11 bases, with 16 bases between them. This CDR3 spans 12 amino acids. The V gene's germline CDR1 is SQVTM and CDR2 ANQGSEA. CDR3 sequence (DNA): TGCAGCGTTGAGCGGGCCGACATAGATTACACCTTC. Its translation: CSVERADIDYTF.

The V and J genes are TRBV20-1 and TRBJ2-7, with D unclear. The CDR3 covers 13 residues. Deletions cut 8 bases from V and 0 bases from J, with 14 bases between. Looked up from germline, CDR1 is DFQATT and CDR2 is SNEGSKA (reference sequence). In nucleotides, the CDR3 is TGCAGTTTCTTAGATAGATTCTCCTACGAGCAGTACTTC. Residues: CSFLDRFSYEQYF.

This clonotype was seen only a few times. The chain employs TRBV12-3 or TRBV12-4 and TRBJ1-1; the D gene is possibly TRBD1 (6 bases). The CDR3 runs 14 residues. Deletions cut 5 bases from V and 1 base from J, with 11 bases between. This CDR3 reads CASSPGTRNTEAFF. The CDR3 DNA sequence: TGTGCCAGCAGTCCCGGGACAAGGAACACTGAAGCTTTCTTT.

The V gene is TRBV20-1, the J gene TRBJ2-3; D perhaps matches TRBD2 (5 bases). Deletions cut 0 bases from V and 5 bases from J, with 6 bases between. This CDR3 contains 12 residues. Germline-derived CDR1 and CDR2 are DFQATT and SNEGSKA (reference sequence). The CDR3 DNA reads TGCAGTGCTAGAGATAGCGTAGATACGCAGTATTTT. Translated: CSARDSVDTQYF.

The V and J genes are TRBV3-1 and TRBJ1-6, with no clear D. The V end was cut by 2 bases, the J end by 12 bases, with 8 bases between. CDR1 and CDR2 from the germline V gene are LGHDT and YNNKEL (reference sequence). The CDR3 consists of 12 residues. This CDR3 is CASSQSDRPLHF. The CDR3 DNA follows: TGTGCCAGCAGCCAATCTGATAGACCCCTCCACTTT.

The V gene is TRBV18, the J gene TRBJ1-2; D is unclear. V gave up 2 bases and J gave up 8 bases, with 21 bases separating them. Looked up from germline, CDR1 is KGHSH and CDR2 is LQKENI. The CDR3 has 16 residues. The CDR3 DNA sequence: TGTGCCAGCTCACCAGGGCCGGGAGCCTCCTCCGTAGGCTACACCTTC. As protein: CASSPGPGASSVGYTF.

The chain links TRBV5-1 to TRBJ2-6, with D maybe TRBD1 (5 bases). Germline CDR1 reads SGHRS; CDR2 reads YFSETQ. CDR3 length: 18 amino acids. Between the trimmed V and J ends, which lost 0 bases and 0 bases, there was a span of 13 bases. The CDR3 sequence: CASSLVQGLSSGANVLTF. CDR3 nucleotide sequence: TGCGCCAGCAGCTTGGTGCAGGGCCTGAGCTCTGGGGCCAACGTCCTGACTTTC.

The J gene is TRBJ1-2, the V gene TRBV5-1; D not certain. Germline V gene lookup returns CDR1 SGHRS and CDR2 YFSETQ. This CDR3 region has 17 residues. Trimming took off 0 bases at V and 5 bases at J, with 20 bases between the two ends. The CDR3 DNA reads TGCGCCAGCAGCTTGGCCCGATCAGGCAGGAAAAATTATGGCTACACCTTC. It is translated as CASSLARSGRKNYGYTF.

The rearrangement links TRBV7-8 to TRBJ1-1; D remains unclear. Trimming removed 1 base from V and 10 bases from J, with 13 bases in between. Germline CDR1 reads SGHVS; CDR2 reads FQNEAQ. This CDR3 contains 13 residues. The CDR3 sequence: CASSLEGSMGAFF. The CDR3 bases are TGTGCCAGCAGCTTAGAAGGATCGATGGGAGCTTTCTTT. Looking up the rest from reference TRBV7-8 and TRBJ1-1 gives the full variable domain: GAGVSQSPRYKVAKRGQDVALRCDPISGHVSLFWYQQALGQGPEFLTYFQNEAQLDKSGLPSDRFFAERPEGSVSTLKIQRTQQEDSAVYLCASSLEGSMGAFFGQGTRLTVV.

This clonotype appeared a few times. The V call is TRBV12-3 or TRBV12-4, the J call TRBJ1-2; D not certain. The germline V and J ends were trimmed by 1 base and 0 bases, with 6 bases remaining between them. The length of the CDR3 is 14 residues. The CDR3 loop reads CASSLERTNYGYTF. The CDR3 nucleotides read TGTGCCAGCAGTTTAGAGCGGACTAACTATGGCTACACCTTC.

V usage is TRBV7-2 and J usage is TRBJ1-2, with 9 positions matching TRBD1. Germline V gene lookup returns CDR1 SGHTA and CDR2 FQGNSA. This CDR3 contains 14 residues. Trimming removed 5 bases from V and 7 bases from J; junction bases left unmatched: 8. Here the CDR3 reads CASSRGQGISGYTF. The CDR3 DNA follows: TGTGCCAGCAGCCGCGGACAGGGGATAAGTGGCTACACCTTC.

This chain uses TRBV12-3 or TRBV12-4 with TRBJ1-2, with D possibly being TRBD1 (6 bases). V gave up 6 bases and J gave up 5 bases, with 13 bases separating them. The length of the CDR3 is 13 residues. CDR3 in amino acids: CASSLDSRYGYTF. Written as DNA, the CDR3 is TGTGCCAGCAGCCTGGACAGCAGATATGGCTACACCTTC.

The DNA for the CDR3 is TGTGCCAGCATCCCATCGGTTCATAGCAATCAGCCCCAGCATTTT. This codes for CASIPSVHSNQPQHF. The rearrangement links TRBV21-1 to TRBJ1-5. TRBV21-1 is classified as a pseudogene. CDR3 length: 15 amino acids.

The chain employs TRBV6-6 and TRBJ1-1, with TRBD1 matching over 8 bases. Germline values: CDR1 MNHNY, CDR2 SVGAGI (reference sequence). The CDR3 has 12 amino acids. The V gene end was trimmed by 2 bases and the J gene end by 11 bases; junction bases not matched to a gene: 4. DNA for the CDR3: TGTGCCAGCAGTTACGGGGACAGGAAGGCTTTCTTT. Its protein is CASSYGDRKAFF.

This clonotype was observed at least ten times. The rearrangement links TRBV4-1 to TRBJ2-2; 7 nucleotides line up with TRBD2. V shed 1 base and J 6 bases; nucleotides not matched to a gene: 14. Germline lookup yields CDR1 MGHRA and CDR2 YSYEKL. This CDR3 is 18 amino acids long. The CDR3 loop is CASSQVNLGLDLSGELFF. As DNA, the CDR3 is TGCGCCAGCAGCCAAGTAAATTTAGGACTAGATCTGTCCGGGGAGCTGTTTTTT.